One sample yielded the 14 T cell receptor beta chains listed below, sequenced in a study of Graves' ophthalmopathy and Graves' hyperthyroidism. RNA transcripts served as template for amplifying TCR beta CDR3 sequences. First-round RT-PCR with HTBI primers preceded a second-round multiplex PCR. TCRdb reanalysed the multiplex PCR reads using MiXCR and keeps one entry per CDR3 protein. The repertoire holds roughly 610,000 distinct CDR3 sequences, 22% seen once, with approximately 7% in the top ten. Input material: peripheral blood. These receptors originate from a woman aged 18-29 years with stable Graves' hyperthyroidism. Some clones in this sample may be carry-over from other donors' samples.

Comments on this clonotype: A read error may be the cause here, since a much bigger clone is one base away. The V and J genes are TRBV11-1 and TRBJ2-2, with 9 nucleotides matching TRBD1. There are 15 residues in the CDR3. CDR1 and CDR2 from the germline V gene are SGHAT and FQDESV (reference sequence). CDR3 nucleotides: TGTGCCAGCAGCGGGAACAGGGGGCGAGCCGGGGAGCTGTGTTTT. Protein: CASSGNRGRAGELCF.

This clonotype was seen many times. The rearrangement uses TRBV5-6 and TRBJ1-1; no reliable D call. V lost 5 bases and J 4 bases, leaving 12 bases between the germline ends. CDR3 length equals 13 residues. CDR1 is SGHDT and CDR2 is YYEEEE in the germline V gene. The CDR3 sequence: CASRQRVGTEAFF. The DNA of the CDR3 is TGTGCCAGCAGGCAGAGGGTTGGCACTGAAGCTTTCTTT.

This clonotype was counted ten times or more. V is TRBV20-1 and J is TRBJ2-7, with D unresolved. V lost 0 bases to trimming and J lost 4 bases, with 10 bases between them. The germline CDR1 and CDR2 sequences are DFQATT and SNEGSKA (reference sequence). The CDR3 length is 13 residues. DNA for the CDR3: TGCAGTGCTAGAGATGCTAGGGATTACGAGCAGTACTTC. Translated, it gives CSARDARDYEQYF.

This clonotype occurred once. V is TRBV12-3 or TRBV12-4 and J is TRBJ1-2; tentative D call: TRBD1 (6 bases). The CDR3 sequence is 15 residues long. Trimming removed 3 bases at V and 3 bases at J, with 14 bases between. CDR3 region: CASSFDQGKDYGYTF. The CDR3 coding sequence is TGTGCCAGCAGTTTTGACCAGGGGAAAGACTATGGCTACACCTTC.

The chain combines TRBV24-1 with TRBJ1-1; D is unclear. CDR1 and CDR2 (germline): KGHDR, SFDVKD. The CDR3 is 13 amino acids. V was trimmed by 9 bases and J by 6 bases, leaving 16 bases between them. CDR3 DNA sequence: TGTGCCACCCGACCAGACGGTCACTCTGAAGCTTTCTTT. Encoded protein: CATRPDGHSEAFF.

Comments on this clonotype: The germline gene is not matched at one end of the junction; a read error may be the cause. The chain couples TRBV4-1 to TRBJ2-3, with 7 bases matching TRBD2. Germline V lookup: CDR1 MGHRA, CDR2 YSYEKL. There are 16 residues in the CDR3. The CDR3 DNA follows: TGCGCCAACAGCCAAGGATGGAGCGGGACCACAGATACGCAGTATTTT. This translates into CANSQGWSGTTDTQYF.

V gene TRBV12-3 or TRBV12-4 combines with J gene TRBJ1-3; 9 bases fit TRBD1. CDR3 length: 16 amino acids. With V trimmed by 3 bases and J by 4 bases, 7 bases remained unmatched. Written as DNA, the CDR3 is TGTGCCAGCAGTTTTTTGTACAGGGGGCTCGGAAACACCATATATTTT. Amino acid sequence: CASSFLYRGLGNTIYF.

This clonotype was seen a handful of times. V usage is TRBV6-1 and J usage is TRBJ1-2; D is undetermined. Trimming cost V 6 bases and J 4 bases, with 15 bases left between them. The CDR3 loop spans 14 amino acids. In germline, CDR1 is MNHNS, CDR2 SASEGT. The CDR3 sequence: CASRRNSGSYGYTF. CDR3 DNA sequence: TGTGCCAGCAGGCGGAACAGCGGGTCCTATGGCTACACCTTC.

Many counts were recorded for this clonotype. J is TRBJ1-5 and V is TRBV7-2; D might be TRBD1 (5 bases). V dropped 3 bases and J dropped 0 bases, with 9 bases sitting between them. This CDR3 is 15 amino acids long. From germline, CDR1 is SGHTA and CDR2 FQGNSA. The CDR3 is CASSLGVHSNQPQHF. DNA of the CDR3: TGTGCCAGCAGCTTGGGGGTGCATAGCAATCAGCCCCAGCATTTT.

This clonotype was seen repeatedly, ten times or more. CDR3 loop: CSARMAAFEIYEQYF. The CDR3 nucleotides are TGCAGTGCTAGAATGGCAGCTTTCGAAATTTACGAGCAGTACTTC. J is TRBJ2-7 and V is TRBV20-1; D is unclear. Germline assignment: CDR1 DFQATT and CDR2 SNEGSKA (reference sequence). Trimming stripped 2 bases from V and 4 bases from J, with 18 bases between. This CDR3 is built from 15 residues.

The sample holds many counts of this clonotype. This chain connects TRBV7-3 to TRBJ1-1; D is uncertain. CDR3 length: 15 amino acids. V was cut by 1 base and J by 2 bases, with 11 bases left in between. Germline V lookup: CDR1 SGHTA, CDR2 FQGTGA. The CDR3, as DNA: TGTGCCAGCAGCTTAATGGCTGGGGATAACACTGAAGCTTTCTTT. Encoded protein: CASSLMAGDNTEAFF.

This clonotype was seen a few times. A read error may produce the germline difference seen at one junction end. The rearrangement joins TRBV11-1 to TRBJ1-1, with D unclear. The CDR3 extends over 17 amino acids. Germline V CDR1 and CDR2: SGHAT, FQDESV (reference sequence). The CDR3 is CASNLVFTVQTNTEAFF. CDR3 bases: TGTGCCAGCAACTTAGTATTTACAGTACAAACGAACACTGAAGCTTTCTTT.

In this sample, this clonotype turned up many times. The chain recombines TRBV12-3 or TRBV12-4 with TRBJ2-5; D ambiguous. V was pared by 6 bases and J by 3 bases, with 5 bases between. The CDR3 has 11 amino acids. The CDR3 reads CASSMKETQYF. Written as DNA, the CDR3 is TGTGCCAGCAGCATGAAAGAGACCCAGTACTTC.

This clonotype was seen a handful of times. The chain links TRBV30 to TRBJ1-5; D is ambiguous. CDR3 length: 14 residues. Trimming left V 1 base short and J 7 bases short, with 14 bases between. CDR1 is GTSNPN, CDR2 SVGIG, per germline (reference sequence). In DNA, the CDR3 is TGTGCCTGGAGTGATTCGGGTTCAATCCAGCCCCAGCATTTT. Amino acids: CAWSDSGSIQPQHF.